This T cell receptor beta chain appears in the sequencing data of a study of response to subunit inactivated influenza vaccine. Study outcomes and limitations: Authors suggested seasonal influenza vaccinations each recruit few new T cells.

Germline CDR1 reads SGDLS; CDR2 reads YYNGEE. V was pared by 4 bases and J by 0 bases, with 1 base of the junction left unmatched. The CDR3 runs 15 residues. MiXCR, run by TCRdb on the RT-PCR reads, gives a single entry per CDR3 protein. The sample lists 650,000 to 800,000 distinct CDR3 sequences, around a sixth occurring once. This clonotype appeared a few times. As yet, its antigen is unknown. Specimen: PBMCs from blood, collected more than 4 days after vaccination. The chain joins TRBV9 to TRBJ2-1, with 10 bases lining up with TRBD2. This TCR was recovered from a man aged 45-65 years who received an inactivated influenza vaccine. This CDR3 is CASSTSGASYNEQFF. CDR3 in DNA: TGTGCCAGCAGCACTAGCGGGGCCTCCTACAATGAGCAGTTCTTC.